The text below deals with one T cell receptor (beta chain). The data are from a study of blood T cell repertoires in COVID-19. Study-level information: Sites across the United States, Italy and Spain contributed samples from acute and convalescent COVID-19. Sample material is recorded as cDNA or gDNA derived from T cells, B-cell-depleted T cells, or PBMCs.

Source study methods: It was from reference gene primer amplification that nucleated cell counts were estimated. Data came from immunoSEQ multiplex PCR; TCRdb stores just in-frame clones and leaves some out. The DNA gave D and trimming, while V, J and clone size come from that table. The sample contains 45,000 to 60,000 clones, more than 80% of which appear only once. The CDR3 is 15 amino acids. CDR1 and CDR2 from the germline V gene are SEHNR and FQNEAQ (reference sequence). V gave up 4 bases and J gave up 6 bases; unmatched junction bases: 10. The receptor's source is a human donor in a cohort sampled during active COVID-19. Sequencing input: peripheral blood. This chain joins TRBV7-9 and TRBJ1-1; TRBD1 agrees at 8 bases. The CDR3 sequence: CASSSPQGAGAEAFF. The CDR3 bases are TGTGCCAGCAGCTCCCCCCAGGGGGCGGGGGCTGAAGCTTTCTTT.